Each of the 15 T cell receptor beta chains below was sequenced from the same sample in a study of OX40 agonist ivuxolimab in advanced cancers. Some clones are missing from TCRdb's copy, which holds only in-frame ones; the method was immunoSEQ multiplex PCR. The top ten hold around 7.8% of the sample, which has tens of thousands of clones, approximately 84% seen once. The sample in question was CD4+ or CD8+ T cells sorted from blood, obtained in a trial of the OX40 agonist ivuxolimab. Receptors originate from an adult with an advanced solid tumor such as melanoma, head and neck, liver or kidney cancer.

The chain carries TRBV7-9 and TRBJ1-3; the D is unclear. Germline V gene lookup returns CDR1 SEHNR and CDR2 FQNEAQ (reference sequence). Trimming stripped 5 bases from V and 0 bases from J, with 8 bases between. The CDR3 has 14 amino acids. This CDR3 is CASSPRASGNTIYF. The CDR3 nucleotides read TGTGCCAGCAGCCCCCGGGCCTCTGGAAACACCATATATTTT.

The rearrangement links TRBV18 to TRBJ2-3; D not resolved. With 1 base removed from V and 0 bases from J, the gap between germline ends came to 14 bases. The CDR3 totals 17 residues. Germline V gene data show CDR1 as KGHSH and CDR2 as LQKENI. Written as DNA, the CDR3 is TGTGCCAGCTCACCACTTGCGGACGTTACTAGCACAGATACGCAGTATTTT. It is translated as CASSPLADVTSTDTQYF.

This sequence joins TRBV29-1 and TRBJ1-4; 9 nucleotides agree with TRBD1. Germline-derived CDR1 and CDR2 are SQVTM and ANQGSEA. CDR3 length equals 13 residues. J was trimmed by 6 bases and V by 5 bases; bases with no gene match: 4. CDR3 coding DNA: TGCAGCGTTCACAGGGGGCGCGATGAAAAACTGTTTTTT. Amino acid sequence: CSVHRGRDEKLFF.

V gene TRBV6-1 combines with J gene TRBJ1-6; 8 positions match TRBD1. The length of the CDR3 is 15 residues. J was trimmed by 6 bases and V by 6 bases; bases with no gene match: 7. Germline V gives CDR1 MNHNS, CDR2 SASEGT. The CDR3 DNA reads TGTGCCAGCAGGGTACCGGACAGGGTTAATTCACCCCTCCACTTT. Translating gives CASRVPDRVNSPLHF.

This chain connects TRBV5-4 to TRBJ1-4; 7 positions match TRBD1. CDR1 and CDR2 (germline): SGHNT, YYREEE (reference sequence). The trim removed 4 bases at V and 5 bases at J, leaving 5 bases unmatched. The CDR3 length is 14 residues. The CDR3 nucleotides read TGTGCCAGCAGCCGGGACAGCCGAAATGAAAAACTGTTTTTT. Translating it yields CASSRDSRNEKLFF.

The chain employs TRBV5-8 and TRBJ2-3; either TRBD1 or TRBD2 may supply D (5 bases each). Between the trimmed V and J ends, which lost 6 bases and 2 bases, there was a span of 19 bases. CDR1 is SGHTS, CDR2 YDEGEE, per germline. The CDR3 covers 16 residues. CDR3 nucleotide sequence: TGTGCCAGCACCCCGGGCAGCCTCGGGACCACAGATACGCAGTATTTT. This codes for CASTPGSLGTTDTQYF.

V gene TRBV30 combines with J gene TRBJ2-3, with 7 bases aligning to TRBD1. Losses at the gene ends were 0 bases for V and 1 base for J; bases not matched to a gene: 4. The CDR3 consists of 15 residues. Per the germline V gene, CDR1 is GTSNPN and CDR2 is SVGIG (reference sequence). The DNA for the CDR3 is TGTGCCTGGAGTGTAGGGGGCGTTCGCACAGATACGCAGTATTTT. This sequence encodes CAWSVGGVRTDTQYF.

The V call is TRBV6-5, the J call TRBJ1-2; D ambiguous. This CDR3 has 15 residues. The V gene lost 4 bases and the J gene lost 8 bases, with 20 bases spanning the gap. Germline loops: CDR1 MNHEY, CDR2 SVGAGI. CDR3: CASSFILTGSGGYTF. In nucleotides, the CDR3 is TGTGCCAGCAGTTTCATTTTAACGGGGTCAGGAGGCTACACCTTC.

The chain recombines TRBV5-1 with TRBJ2-2; 8 bases align to TRBD2. CDR1 is SGHRS, CDR2 YFSETQ, per germline. CDR3 length: 16 residues. With 4 bases clipped from V and 3 bases from J, the junction kept 8 bases outside the gene matches. The CDR3, as DNA: TGCGCCAGCAGCCAAGTAGCGGGGACCGACACCGGGGAGCTGTTTTTT. This translates into CASSQVAGTDTGELFF.

The genes are TRBV5-1 and TRBJ1-1, with 10 bases identical to TRBD1. The CDR3 runs to 14 residues. Germline lookup yields CDR1 SGHRS and CDR2 YFSETQ. Trimming removed 5 bases from V and 4 bases from J; junction bases left unmatched: 5. The CDR3 DNA reads TGCGCCAGCAGGGGGACAGGGGAAGGCACTGAAGCTTTCTTT. It codes for CASRGTGEGTEAFF.

CDR3 nucleotide sequence: TGTGCCAGCAGTTACCTCCTCAGTCAGTCTGAAGCTTTCTTT. Its protein product is CASSYLLSQSEAFF. This chain uses TRBV6-5 with TRBJ1-1; the D is unclear. There are 14 residues in the CDR3. Germline CDR1 is MNHEY and CDR2 is SVGAGI. V gave up 2 bases and J gave up 6 bases, with 13 bases separating them.

In its sample, this clone was seen once. The rearrangement links TRBV4-2 to TRBJ2-5; a weak D match, TRBD2 (6 bases). The V gene lost 1 base and the J gene lost 3 bases, with 15 bases spanning the gap. The CDR3 covers 16 residues. Germline V CDR1 and CDR2: LGHNA, YNFKEQ. CDR3 nucleotides: TGTGCCAGCAGCCAAGGGAGGGGAGACGGGGAAGAGACCCAGTACTTC. Amino acids: CASSQGRGDGEETQYF.

The CDR3: CASSLAGARTYEQYF. CDR3 in DNA: TGTGCCAGCAGCTTAGCGGGAGCCCGAACCTACGAGCAGTACTTC. V is TRBV7-9 and J is TRBJ2-7, with a tentative D call TRBD2 (5 bases). There are 15 residues in the CDR3. V lost 0 bases and J lost 2, with 11 bases in between. The V gene's germline CDR1 is SEHNR and CDR2 FQNEAQ (reference sequence).

The chain links TRBV2 to TRBJ1-2, with 8 nucleotides matching TRBD1. The V gene's germline CDR1 is SNHLY and CDR2 FYNNEI. V shed 5 bases, J shed 3 bases, and the junction held 2 bases outside the gene matches. This CDR3 is 13 amino acids long. The CDR3 nucleotides are TGTGCCAGCAGTTACAGGGGGGACTATGGCTACACCTTC. Translation: CASSYRGDYGYTF.

The chain uses TRBV30 and TRBJ2-5, with 8 bases identical to TRBD2. V gave up 1 base and J gave up 0 bases; unmatched junction bases: 4. CDR1 and CDR2 from the germline V gene are GTSNPN and SVGIG (reference sequence). This CDR3 is built from 15 residues. CDR3: CAWSGQRGYQETQYF. Here the CDR3 DNA reads TGTGCCTGGAGTGGCCAGCGGGGGTACCAAGAGACCCAGTACTTC.